This T cell receptor beta chain was sequenced in a study of cytomegalovirus exposure and HLA in healthy donors. The sample holds one count of this clone. The antigen remains unidentified. Regarding the study as a whole: A likely sequencing artifact accounted for one observed cluster of highly shared sequence variants.

The PCR employed 60 Vbeta primers together with 13 Jbeta primers. Here immunoSEQ multiplex PCR was the method, and the copy in TCRdb shows in-frame clones only, minus some. The repertoire consists of fewer than 200,000 clones, with more than 65% occurring once and the leading ten covering 1.5%. The CDR3 covers 16 residues. The V gene lost 5 bases and the J gene lost 7 bases, with 20 bases spanning the gap. Germline V gene sequence: CDR1 MDHEN, CDR2 SYDVKM. The chain recombines TRBV28 with TRBJ2-2; D is perhaps TRBD2 (6 bases). The sequence derives from a male donor in good health and CMV-seronegative. The sequencing sample was made of PBMCs. The CDR3 here is CASSPPAGRFIGELFF. The CDR3 DNA reads TGTGCCAGCAGTCCTCCGGCGGGGCGTTTTATCGGGGAGCTGTTTTTT.